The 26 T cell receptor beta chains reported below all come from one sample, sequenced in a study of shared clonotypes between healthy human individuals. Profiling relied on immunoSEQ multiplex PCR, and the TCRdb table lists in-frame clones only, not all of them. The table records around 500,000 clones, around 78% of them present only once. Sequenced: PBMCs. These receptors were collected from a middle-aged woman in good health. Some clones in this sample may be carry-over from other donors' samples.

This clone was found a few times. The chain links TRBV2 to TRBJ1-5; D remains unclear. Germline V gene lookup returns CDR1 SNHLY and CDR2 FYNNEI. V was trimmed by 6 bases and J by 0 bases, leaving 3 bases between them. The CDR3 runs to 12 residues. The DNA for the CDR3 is TGTGCCAGCAGGGGTAGCAATCAGCCCCAGCATTTT. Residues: CASRGSNQPQHF.

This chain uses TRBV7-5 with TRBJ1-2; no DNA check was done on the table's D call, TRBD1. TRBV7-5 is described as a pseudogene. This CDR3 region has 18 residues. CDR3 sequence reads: CVRSLSSGWAPPSYGYTF. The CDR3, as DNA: TGTGTCAGAAGCTTATCATCTGGTTGGGCTCCGCCATCCTATGGCTACACCTTC.

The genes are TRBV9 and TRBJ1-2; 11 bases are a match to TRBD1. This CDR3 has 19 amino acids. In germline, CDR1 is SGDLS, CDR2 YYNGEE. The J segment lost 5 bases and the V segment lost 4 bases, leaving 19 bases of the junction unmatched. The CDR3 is CASSPTMDRGRFSSYGYTF. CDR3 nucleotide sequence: TGTGCCAGCAGCCCCACAATGGACAGGGGGCGATTTTCCTCGTATGGCTACACCTTC.

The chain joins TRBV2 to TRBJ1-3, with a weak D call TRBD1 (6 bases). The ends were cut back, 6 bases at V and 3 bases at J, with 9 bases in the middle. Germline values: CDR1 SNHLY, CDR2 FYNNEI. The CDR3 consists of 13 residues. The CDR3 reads CASRSDSGNTIYF. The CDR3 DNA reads TGTGCCAGCAGATCGGACAGTGGAAACACCATATATTTT.

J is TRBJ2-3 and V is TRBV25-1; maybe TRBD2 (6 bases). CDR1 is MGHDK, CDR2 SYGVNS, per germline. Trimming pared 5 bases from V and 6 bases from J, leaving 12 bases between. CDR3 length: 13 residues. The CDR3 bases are TGTGCCAGCAGTCGTGCCGGAGGGGATACGCAGTATTTT. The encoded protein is CASSRAGGDTQYF.

This CDR3 reads CASSSLPRLAAGQETQYF. The CDR3 coding sequence is TGTGCCAGCAGTTCCCTACCTCGACTAGCGGCCGGCCAAGAGACCCAGTACTTC. The V and J genes are TRBV28 and TRBJ2-5; TRBD2 matches 9 bases. V was clipped by 4 bases and J by 1 base; unmatched bases: 13. Germline lookup yields CDR1 MDHEN and CDR2 SYDVKM. The CDR3 spans 18 residues.

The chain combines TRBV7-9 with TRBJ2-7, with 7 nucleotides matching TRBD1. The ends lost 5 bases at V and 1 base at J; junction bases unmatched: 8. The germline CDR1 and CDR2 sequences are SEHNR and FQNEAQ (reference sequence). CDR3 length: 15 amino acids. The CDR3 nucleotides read TGTGCCAGCAGCCCCCTGGGGACAGCGTCCTACGAGCAGTACTTC. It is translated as CASSPLGTASYEQYF.

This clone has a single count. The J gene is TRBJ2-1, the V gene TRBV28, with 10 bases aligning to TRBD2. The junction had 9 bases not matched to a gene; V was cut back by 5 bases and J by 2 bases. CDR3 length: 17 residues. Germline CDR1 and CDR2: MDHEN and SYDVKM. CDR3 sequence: CASSTLISGRPYNEQFF. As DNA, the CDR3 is TGTGCCAGCAGTACCTTAATTAGCGGGAGGCCCTACAATGAGCAGTTCTTC.

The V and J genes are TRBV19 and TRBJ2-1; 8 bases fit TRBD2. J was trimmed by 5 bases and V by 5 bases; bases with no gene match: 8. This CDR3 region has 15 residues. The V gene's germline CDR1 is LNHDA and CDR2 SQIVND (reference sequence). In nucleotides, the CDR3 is TGTGCCAGTAGTCCCAGCGGGAGATGGGACAATGAGCAGTTCTTC. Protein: CASSPSGRWDNEQFF.

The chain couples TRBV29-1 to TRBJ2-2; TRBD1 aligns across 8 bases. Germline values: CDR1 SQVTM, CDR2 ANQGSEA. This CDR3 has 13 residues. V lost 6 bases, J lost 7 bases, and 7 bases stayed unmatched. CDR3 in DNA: TGCAGCGTCAGACAGGGGTCTGGCGGGGAGCTGTTTTTT. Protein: CSVRQGSGGELFF.

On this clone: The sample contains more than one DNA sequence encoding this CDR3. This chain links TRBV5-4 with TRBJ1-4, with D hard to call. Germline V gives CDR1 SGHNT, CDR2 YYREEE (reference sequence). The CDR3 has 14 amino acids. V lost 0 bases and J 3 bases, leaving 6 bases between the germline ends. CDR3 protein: CASSLDSSNEKLFF. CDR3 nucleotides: TGTGCCAGCAGCTTGGACAGTTCTAATGAAAAACTGTTTTTT.

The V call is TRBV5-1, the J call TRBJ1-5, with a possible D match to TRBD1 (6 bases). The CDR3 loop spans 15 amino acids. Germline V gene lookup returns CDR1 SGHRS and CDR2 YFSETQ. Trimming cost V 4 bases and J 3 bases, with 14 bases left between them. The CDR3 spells CASSVSGDDNQPQHF. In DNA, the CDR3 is TGCGCCAGCAGCGTTTCAGGGGATGACAATCAGCCCCAGCATTTT.

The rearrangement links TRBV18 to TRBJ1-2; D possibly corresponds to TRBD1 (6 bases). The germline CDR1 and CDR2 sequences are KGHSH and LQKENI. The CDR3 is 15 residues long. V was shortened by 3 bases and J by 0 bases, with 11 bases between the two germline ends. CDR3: CASSPDRLPNYGYTF. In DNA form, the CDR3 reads TGTGCCAGCTCACCCGACAGGCTACCTAACTATGGCTACACCTTC.

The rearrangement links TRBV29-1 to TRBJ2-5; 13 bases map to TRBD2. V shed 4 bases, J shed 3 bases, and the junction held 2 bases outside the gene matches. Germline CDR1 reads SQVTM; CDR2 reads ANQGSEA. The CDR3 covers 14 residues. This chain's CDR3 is CSVGGTSGKETQYF. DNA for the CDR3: TGCAGCGTTGGGGGGACTAGCGGGAAAGAGACCCAGTACTTC.

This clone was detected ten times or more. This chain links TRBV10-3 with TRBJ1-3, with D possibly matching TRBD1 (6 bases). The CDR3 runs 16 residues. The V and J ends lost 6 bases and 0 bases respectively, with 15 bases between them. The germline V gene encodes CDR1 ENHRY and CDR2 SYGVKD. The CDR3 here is CAIRELQTGSGNTIYF. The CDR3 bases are TGTGCCATCAGGGAACTTCAGACAGGCTCTGGAAACACCATATATTTT.

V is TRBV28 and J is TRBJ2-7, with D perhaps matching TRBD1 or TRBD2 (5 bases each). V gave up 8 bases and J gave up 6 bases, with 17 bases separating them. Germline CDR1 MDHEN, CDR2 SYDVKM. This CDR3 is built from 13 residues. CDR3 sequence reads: CASSVGDGTEQYF. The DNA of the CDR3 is TGTGCCAGCTCCGTAGGGGACGGAACCGAGCAGTACTTC.

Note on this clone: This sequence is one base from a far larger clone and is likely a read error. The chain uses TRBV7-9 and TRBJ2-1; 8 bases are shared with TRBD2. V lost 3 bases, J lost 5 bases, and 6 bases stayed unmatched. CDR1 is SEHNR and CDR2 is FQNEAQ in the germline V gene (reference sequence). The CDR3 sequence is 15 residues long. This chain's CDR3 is CASSFSTSGHNEQFF. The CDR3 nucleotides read TGTGCCAGCAGCTTCAGTACTAGCGGACACAATGAGCAGTTCTTC.

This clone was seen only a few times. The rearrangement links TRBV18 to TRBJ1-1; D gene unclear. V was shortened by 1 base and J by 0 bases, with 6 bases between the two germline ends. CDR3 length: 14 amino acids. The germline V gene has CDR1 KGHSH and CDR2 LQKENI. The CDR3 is CASSPLGLNTEAFF. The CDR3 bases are TGTGCCAGCTCACCACTAGGCCTGAACACTGAAGCTTTCTTT.

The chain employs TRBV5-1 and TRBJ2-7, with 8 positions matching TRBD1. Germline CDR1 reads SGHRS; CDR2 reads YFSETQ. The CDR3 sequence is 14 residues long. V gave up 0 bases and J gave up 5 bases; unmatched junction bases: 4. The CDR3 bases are TGCGCCAGCAGCTTGGAGCAGGGGGCCGACGAGCAGTACTTC. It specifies CASSLEQGADEQYF.

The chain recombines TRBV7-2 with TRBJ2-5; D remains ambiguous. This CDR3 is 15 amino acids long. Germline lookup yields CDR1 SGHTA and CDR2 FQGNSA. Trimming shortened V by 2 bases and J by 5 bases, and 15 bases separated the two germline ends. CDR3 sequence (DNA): TGTGCCAGCAGCTTATCCCCAATGAGAAGGGAGACCCAGTACTTC. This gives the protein CASSLSPMRRETQYF. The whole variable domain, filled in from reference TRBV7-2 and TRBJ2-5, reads GAGVSQSPSNKVTEKGKDVELRCDPISGHTALYWYRQSLGQGLEFLIYFQGNSAPDKSGLPSDRFSAERTGGSVSTLTIQRTQQEDSAVYLCASSLSPMRRETQYFGPGTRLLVL.

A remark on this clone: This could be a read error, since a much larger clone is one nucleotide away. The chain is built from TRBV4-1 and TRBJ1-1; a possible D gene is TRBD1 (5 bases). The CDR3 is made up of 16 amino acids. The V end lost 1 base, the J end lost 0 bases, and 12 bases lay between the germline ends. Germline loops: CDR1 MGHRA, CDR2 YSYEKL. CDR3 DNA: TGCGCCAGCAGCCAAGCAAGACAGTCGATGAACACTGAAGCTTTCTTT. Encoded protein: CASSQARQSMNTEAFF.

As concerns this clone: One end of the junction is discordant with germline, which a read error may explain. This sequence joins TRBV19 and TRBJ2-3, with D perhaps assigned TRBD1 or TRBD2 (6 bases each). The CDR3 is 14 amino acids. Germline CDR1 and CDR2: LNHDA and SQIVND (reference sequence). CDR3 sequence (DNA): TGTGCCACTAGTGAGGGGGGCGAGGCAGATACGCAGTATTTT. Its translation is CATSEGGEADTQYF.

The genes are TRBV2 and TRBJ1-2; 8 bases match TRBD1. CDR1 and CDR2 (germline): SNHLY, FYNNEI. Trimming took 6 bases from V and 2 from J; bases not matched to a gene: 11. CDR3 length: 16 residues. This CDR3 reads CASSVRQGKWNYGYTF. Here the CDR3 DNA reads TGTGCCAGCAGCGTAAGACAGGGGAAGTGGAACTATGGCTACACCTTC. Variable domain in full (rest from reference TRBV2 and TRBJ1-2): EPEVTQTPSHQVTQMGQEVILRCVPISNHLYFYWYRQILGQKVEFLVSFYNNEISEKSEIFDDQFSVERPDGSNFTLKIRSTKLEDSAMYFCASSVRQGKWNYGYTFGSGTRLTVV.

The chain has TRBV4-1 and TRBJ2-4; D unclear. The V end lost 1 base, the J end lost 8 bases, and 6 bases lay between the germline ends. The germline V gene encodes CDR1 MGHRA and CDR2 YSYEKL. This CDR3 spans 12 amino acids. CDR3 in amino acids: CASSQGLDIQYF. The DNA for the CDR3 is TGCGCCAGCAGCCAAGGGTTGGACATTCAGTACTTC.

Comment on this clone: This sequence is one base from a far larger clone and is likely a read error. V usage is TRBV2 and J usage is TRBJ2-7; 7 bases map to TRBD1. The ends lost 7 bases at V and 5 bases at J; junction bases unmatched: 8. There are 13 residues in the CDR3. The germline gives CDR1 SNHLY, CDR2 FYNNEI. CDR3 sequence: CASTPGQTHEQYF. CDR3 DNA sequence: TGTGCCAGCACCCCGGGACAGACCCACGAGCAGTACTTC.

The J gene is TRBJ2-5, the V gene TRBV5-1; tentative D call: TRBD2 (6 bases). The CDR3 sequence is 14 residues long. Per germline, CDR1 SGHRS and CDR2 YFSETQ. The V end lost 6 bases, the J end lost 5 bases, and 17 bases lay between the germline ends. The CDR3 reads CASTALPGEETQYF. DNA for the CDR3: TGCGCCAGCACCGCCCTCCCGGGAGAGGAGACCCAGTACTTC. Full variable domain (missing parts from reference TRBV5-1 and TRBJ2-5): KAGVTQTPRYLIKTRGQQVTLSCSPISGHRSVSWYQQTPGQGLQFLFEYFSETQRNKGNFPGRFSGRQFSNSRSEMNVSTLELGDSALYLCASTALPGEETQYFGPGTRLLVL.